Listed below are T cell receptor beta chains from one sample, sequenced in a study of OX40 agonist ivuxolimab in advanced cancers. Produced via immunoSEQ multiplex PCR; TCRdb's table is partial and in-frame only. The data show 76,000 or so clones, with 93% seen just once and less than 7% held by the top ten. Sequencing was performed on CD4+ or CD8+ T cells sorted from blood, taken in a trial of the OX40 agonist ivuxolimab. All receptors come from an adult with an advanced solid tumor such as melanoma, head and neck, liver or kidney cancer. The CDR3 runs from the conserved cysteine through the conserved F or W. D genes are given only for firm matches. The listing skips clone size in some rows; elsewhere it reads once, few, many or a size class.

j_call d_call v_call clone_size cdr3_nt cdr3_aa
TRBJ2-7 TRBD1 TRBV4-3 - TGCGCCAGCAGCCAGTATCGACAGGGGGCCTACGAGCAGTACTTC CASSQYRQGAYEQYF
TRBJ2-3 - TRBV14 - TGTGCCAGCAGCCAAGAGGGCGTCGGCACAGATACGCAGTATTTT CASSQEGVGTDTQYF
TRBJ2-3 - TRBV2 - TGTGCCAGCAGCCACCAGTCTACGGTGCCCACAGATACGCAGTATTTT CASSHQSTVPTDTQYF
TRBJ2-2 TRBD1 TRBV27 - TGTGCCAGCAGCAAATTACAGGGGGACGGCACCGGGGAGCTGTTTTTT CASSKLQGDGTGELFF
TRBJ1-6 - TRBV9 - TGTGCCAGCAGCGTAGGGAGGGGTAATTCACCCCTCCACTTT CASSVGRGNSPLHF
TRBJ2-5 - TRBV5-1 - TGCGCCAGCAGCTTGAGTACGGAGACCCAGTACTTC CASSLSTETQYF
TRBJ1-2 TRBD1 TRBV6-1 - TGTGCCAGCAGTGGGCCCCGGACAGGGATCTATGGCTACACCTTC CASSGPRTGIYGYTF
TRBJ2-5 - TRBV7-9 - TGTGCCAGCAGCCCCCGGTACGAGACCCAGTACTTC CASSPRYETQYF
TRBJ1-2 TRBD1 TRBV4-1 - TGCGCCAGCAGCCAAGTCGTAGGGGGCGGGTATGGCTACACCTTC CASSQVVGGGYGYTF
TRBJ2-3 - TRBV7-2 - TGTGCCAGCAGCCTATGGGTTTCAAGCACAGATACGCAGTATTTT CASSLWVSSTDTQYF
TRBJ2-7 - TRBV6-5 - TGTGCCAGCAGTGACCACGAGCAGTACTTC CASSDHEQYF
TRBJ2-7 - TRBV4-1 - TGCGCCAGCAGCCAAGGGCAGCCGGGGCGCTACGAGCAGTACTTC CASSQGQPGRYEQYF
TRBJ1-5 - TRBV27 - TGTGCCAGCAGCTTAGACAGCAATCAGCCCCAGCATTTT CASSLDSNQPQHF
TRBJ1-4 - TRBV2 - TGTGCCAGCAGTGAGGTCAGACCAGGTGAAAAACTGTTTTTT CASSEVRPGEKLFF
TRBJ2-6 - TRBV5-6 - TGTGCCAGCAGCTTGGAACAGAGCTCTGGGGCCAACGTCCTGACTTTC CASSLEQSSGANVLTF
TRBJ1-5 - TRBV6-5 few TGTGCCAGCAGTTACACCATCGATAGCAATCAGCCCCAGCATTTT CASSYTIDSNQPQHF
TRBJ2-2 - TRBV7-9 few TGTGCCAGCAGCCCCAACACCGGGGAGCTGTTTTTT CASSPNTGELFF
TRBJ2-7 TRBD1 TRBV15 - TGTGCCACCAGCAGCTATACCACAGGGGGATCCTACGAGCAGTACTTC CATSSYTTGGSYEQYF
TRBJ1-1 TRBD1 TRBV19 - TGTGCCAGTAGTGCCGGGACAGGGGCGAACACTGAAGCTTTCTTT CASSAGTGANTEAFF
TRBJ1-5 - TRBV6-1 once TGTGCCAGCAGTGTAACAGGGTACTTAGCACGAAATCAGCCCCAGCATTTT CASSVTGYLARNQPQHF
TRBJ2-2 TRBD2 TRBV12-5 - TGTGCTAGTGGTTTCGAGCGGGGGAACACCGGGGAGCTGTTTTTT CASGFERGNTGELFF
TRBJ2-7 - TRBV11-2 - TGTGCCAGCAGCTTAGATTTGGGGCTTGCCTACGAGCAGTACTTC CASSLDLGLAYEQYF
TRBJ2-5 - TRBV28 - TGTGCCAGCAGTTTTTTGGTGGGGCCCGGAGAGACCCAGTACTTC CASSFLVGPGETQYF
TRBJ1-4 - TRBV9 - TGTGCCAGCAGCGGACCGACACCAAATAATGAAAAACTGTTTTTT CASSGPTPNNEKLFF
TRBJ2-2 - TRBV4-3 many TGCGCCAGCAGCCAAGATCTAGGGGCCGGGGAGCTGTTTTTT CASSQDLGAGELFF
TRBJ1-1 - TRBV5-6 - TGTGCCAGCAGCTTCGACAGGAACACTGAAGCTTTCTTT CASSFDRNTEAFF
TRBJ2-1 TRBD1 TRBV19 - TGTGCCAGTAGTATAATAGGGGGCAAGTACAATGAGCAGTTCTTC CASSIIGGKYNEQFF
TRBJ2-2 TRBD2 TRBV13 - TGTGCCAGCAGCTTCGGACTAGCGGAAAACACCGGGGAGCTGTTTTTT CASSFGLAENTGELFF
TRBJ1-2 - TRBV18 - TGTGCCAGCTCACCACGGGGGGGCAGCTATGGCTACACCTTC CASSPRGGSYGYTF
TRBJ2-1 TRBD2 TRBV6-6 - TGTGCCAGCAGTTACTCGAATCGGGAGGGCCTCAATGAGCAGTTCTTC CASSYSNREGLNEQFF
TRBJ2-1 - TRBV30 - TGTGCCTGGAAAGACGGGAGAGGGGAGCAGTTCTTC CAWKDGRGEQFF
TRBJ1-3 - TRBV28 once TGTGCCAGCAGCCCTGAAGACACCATATATTTT CASSPEDTIYF
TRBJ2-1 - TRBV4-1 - TGCGCCAGCAGCCAAGATACCGGCACCTACAATGAGCAGTTCTTC CASSQDTGTYNEQFF
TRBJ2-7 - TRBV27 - TGTGCCAGCAGTTTCGATAGGGACGGCTACGAGCAGTACTTC CASSFDRDGYEQYF
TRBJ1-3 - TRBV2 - TGTGCCAGCAGTGATGTGGGCCTCTACTCTGGAAACACCATATATTTT CASSDVGLYSGNTIYF
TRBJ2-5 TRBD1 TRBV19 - TGTGCCAGTAGTATATTGGGGGACAGGGGGGACGAGACCCAGTACTTC CASSILGDRGDETQYF
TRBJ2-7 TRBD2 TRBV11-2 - TGTGCCAGCAGCGTAACCGGGACTAGTAACGAGCAGTACTTC CASSVTGTSNEQYF
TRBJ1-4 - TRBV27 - TGTGCCAGCAGAACAGGTGGTGAAAAACTGTTTTTT CASRTGGEKLFF
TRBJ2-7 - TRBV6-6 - TGTGCCAGCAGGGGGAGTTTCGAGCAGTACTTC CASRGSFEQYF
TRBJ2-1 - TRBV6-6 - TGTGCCAGCAGTTACTACGGGTACAATGAGCAGTTCTTC CASSYYGYNEQFF
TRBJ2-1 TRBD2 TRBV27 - TGTGCCAGCAGTTTATTACAGACTAGCGGGGCCAATGAGCAGTTCTTC CASSLLQTSGANEQFF
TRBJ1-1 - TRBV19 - TGTGCCAGTAACACCCGGACAACAAGACCGAACACTGAAGCTTTCTTT CASNTRTTRPNTEAFF
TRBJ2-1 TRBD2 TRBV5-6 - TGTGCCAGCAGCTTGGAGCTAGCGGGAGGGAGCTCCTACAATGAGCAGTTCTTC CASSLELAGGSSYNEQFF
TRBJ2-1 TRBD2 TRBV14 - TGTGCCAGCAGACAAGAGGCTAGCGGGAGCGGTGAGCAGTTCTTC CASRQEASGSGEQFF
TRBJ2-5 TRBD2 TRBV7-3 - TGTGCCAGCAGCCGGGAGGGCGGGGAGACCCAGTACTTC CASSREGGETQYF
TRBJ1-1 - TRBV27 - TGTGCCAGCAGTTTAATTAACGGGGCTGAAGCTTTCTTT CASSLINGAEAFF
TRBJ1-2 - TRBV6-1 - TGTGCCAGCAGTGAAGGAACAGCCTATGGCTACACCTTC CASSEGTAYGYTF
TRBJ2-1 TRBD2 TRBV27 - TGTGCCAGCAGTTTAGGATGGGGCGGGGGTTTTCAAAATGAGCAGTTCTTC CASSLGWGGGFQNEQFF
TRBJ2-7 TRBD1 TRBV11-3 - TGTGCCAGCAGCTTAGGGGACAGCCCCTACGACGAGCAGTACTTC CASSLGDSPYDEQYF
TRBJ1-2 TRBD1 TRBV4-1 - TGCGCCAGCACCCCCGCAAGAGGGGGCAACTATGGCTACACCTTC CASTPARGGNYGYTF
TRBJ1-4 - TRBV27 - TGTGCCAGCAGCCGTAACAGGGACTCTAATGAAAAACTGTTTTTT CASSRNRDSNEKLFF